The 16 T cell receptor beta chains below come from one sample, sequenced in a study of OX40 agonist ivuxolimab in advanced cancers. TCRdb keeps only in-frame clones here, not all; method: immunoSEQ multiplex PCR. The repertoire consists of about 71,000 clones, with roughly nine tenths occurring once and the leading ten covering roughly 15%. Sequencing was performed on CD4+ or CD8+ T cells sorted from blood, taken in a trial of the OX40 agonist ivuxolimab. The origin of the receptors is an adult with an advanced solid tumor such as melanoma, head and neck, liver or kidney cancer.

This clone was seen only once. The V and J genes are TRBV5-1 and TRBJ1-1, with 7 bases identical to TRBD1. The V gene end was trimmed by 4 bases and the J gene end by 9 bases; junction bases not matched to a gene: 3. The CDR3 has 11 residues. Germline V gives CDR1 SGHRS, CDR2 YFSETQ. The DNA of the CDR3 is TGCGCCAGCAGCGAGGGACAGAAAGCTTTCTTT. It codes for CASSEGQKAFF.

This rearrangement joins TRBV30 to TRBJ2-1; no clear D. The CDR3 spans 11 residues. CDR1 GTSNPN and CDR2 SVGIG come from the germline V gene (reference sequence). The V end was cut by 1 base, the J end by 5 bases, with 3 bases between. CDR3 amino acids: CAWSENNEQFF. CDR3 nucleotides: TGTGCCTGGAGTGAGAACAATGAGCAGTTCTTC.

The CDR3 protein is CASSEDRGLEQYF. The CDR3 nucleotides are TGTGCCAGCAGCGAGGACAGGGGCCTGGAGCAGTACTTC. The J gene is TRBJ2-7, the V gene TRBV7-9; 9 bases map to TRBD1. The germline V gene encodes CDR1 SEHNR and CDR2 FQNEAQ (reference sequence). After removal of 5 bases from V and 7 bases from J, the junction contained 6 bases not matched to a gene. The CDR3 is 13 amino acids.

The chain uses TRBV19 and TRBJ1-1; D is possibly TRBD1 (5 bases). The CDR3 is made up of 13 amino acids. The ends were cut back, 1 base at V and 7 bases at J, with 10 bases in the middle. Germline V gives CDR1 LNHDA, CDR2 SQIVND (reference sequence). The CDR3 sequence is CASSIAGLSEAFF. As DNA, the CDR3 is TGTGCCAGTAGTATAGCGGGGCTGAGTGAAGCTTTCTTT.

This clone has a single count. The chain joins TRBV29-1 to TRBJ2-3; no clear D. The length of the CDR3 is 11 residues. Trimming shortened V by 4 bases and J by 1 base, and 3 bases separated the two germline ends. Germline V gene data show CDR1 as SQVTM and CDR2 as ANQGSEA. DNA for the CDR3: TGCAGCGTTGGGGGCACAGATACGCAGTATTTT. It yields the protein CSVGGTDTQYF.

The chain carries TRBV4-3 and TRBJ1-2; no clear D. Trimming removed 0 bases from V and 3 bases from J, with 14 bases in between. The germline V gene has CDR1 LGHNA and CDR2 YSLEER. CDR3 size: 16 residues. The CDR3 coding sequence is TGCGCCAGCAGCCAAGAAACCCCTGGGGAGGACTATGGCTACACCTTC. Its protein product is CASSQETPGEDYGYTF.

This clone came up once. The V gene is TRBV5-6, the J gene TRBJ2-4, with D perhaps TRBD1 (7 bases). This CDR3 region has 12 residues. V lost 8 bases, J lost 4 bases, and 10 bases lay in between. Germline V gives CDR1 SGHDT, CDR2 YYEEEE. The CDR3 DNA reads as TGTGCCAGTGCGGGACAGAAAAACATTCAGTACTTC. Its translation is CASAGQKNIQYF.

V usage is TRBV13 and J usage is TRBJ2-1, with 8 bases aligning to TRBD2. V lost 0 bases, J lost 5 bases, and 3 bases stayed unmatched. The CDR3 sequence is 15 residues long. Looked up from germline, CDR1 is PRHDT and CDR2 is FYEKMQ (reference sequence). This CDR3 is CASSLGRGGNNEQFF. The CDR3 DNA follows: TGTGCCAGCAGCTTAGGCCGGGGGGGAAACAATGAGCAGTTCTTC.

The rearrangement links TRBV2 to TRBJ2-7, with no clear D. The germline V and J ends were trimmed by 0 bases and 0 bases, with 6 bases remaining between them. The CDR3 is 14 amino acids. Germline V gene data show CDR1 as SNHLY and CDR2 as FYNNEI. Here the CDR3 reads CASSEAVSSYEQYF. The CDR3, as DNA: TGTGCCAGCAGTGAAGCGGTCAGCTCCTACGAGCAGTACTTC. The entire variable domain, with the rest obtained from reference TRBV2 and TRBJ2-7, is as follows: EPEVTQTPSHQVTQMGQEVILRCVPISNHLYFYWYRQILGQKVEFLVSFYNNEISEKSEIFDDQFSVERPDGSNFTLKIRSTKLEDSAMYFCASSEAVSSYEQYFGPGTRLTVT.

This clone was seen a single time. The V and J genes are TRBV6-6 and TRBJ2-7; 8 bases match TRBD1. V trimming: 5 bases; J trimming: 2 bases; junction bases outside the gene matches: 5. The V gene's germline CDR1 is MNHNY and CDR2 SVGAGI (reference sequence). The CDR3 covers 14 residues. CDR3 region: CASSKDRGTYEQYF. The CDR3 DNA sequence: TGTGCCAGCAGTAAAGACAGGGGAACCTACGAGCAGTACTTC.

The genes are TRBV7-9 and TRBJ2-1, with D maybe TRBD1 (7 bases). V was shortened by 8 bases and J by 8 bases, with 13 bases between the two germline ends. Germline CDR1 reads SEHNR; CDR2 reads FQNEAQ (reference sequence). The CDR3 is 12 amino acids. DNA of the CDR3: TGTGCCAGCCTCAGGGGGGCTGATGAGCAGTTCTTC. This translates into CASLRGADEQFF.

The chain uses TRBV6-5 and TRBJ1-2; D gene ambiguous. The V gene's germline CDR1 is MNHEY and CDR2 SVGAGI. Trimming removed 0 bases at V and 4 bases at J, with 6 bases between. The length of the CDR3 is 13 residues. CDR3 coding DNA: TGTGCCAGCAGTTACTCAGACACCTATGGCTACACCTTC. Translating it yields CASSYSDTYGYTF.

The chain combines TRBV28 with TRBJ2-3; 11 bases match TRBD1. The V gene end was trimmed by 4 bases and the J gene end by 0 bases; junction bases not matched to a gene: 18. The V gene's germline CDR1 is MDHEN and CDR2 SYDVKM. This CDR3 contains 21 residues. The CDR3 coding sequence is TGTGCCAGCAGTTCTCCCTTCTGGACAGGGGGCGCCTTACGAAGCACAGATACGCAGTATTTT. Its translation: CASSSPFWTGGALRSTDTQYF.

V gene TRBV7-9 combines with J gene TRBJ2-1; D unresolved. Germline loops: CDR1 SEHNR, CDR2 FQNEAQ (reference sequence). The CDR3 covers 15 residues. Trimming stripped 1 base from V and 1 base from J, with 8 bases between. The CDR3 reads CASSLVLISYNEQFF. CDR3 nucleotide sequence: TGTGCCAGCAGCTTAGTTCTGATTTCCTACAATGAGCAGTTCTTC.

This sequence joins TRBV11-2 and TRBJ2-2; the D is unclear. The ends were cut back, 5 bases at V and 5 bases at J, with 12 bases in the middle. Germline CDR1 SGHAT, CDR2 FQNNGV. CDR3 length equals 14 residues. CDR3 amino acids: CASSQLVETGELFF. CDR3 sequence (DNA): TGTGCCAGCAGCCAATTGGTGGAGACCGGGGAGCTGTTTTTT. Based on the CDR3 plus reference TRBV11-2 and TRBJ2-2, the full variable domain is EAGVAQSPRYKIIEKRQSVAFWCNPISGHATLYWYQQILGQGPKLLIQFQNNGVVDDSQLPKDRFSAERLKGVDSTLKIQPAKLEDSAVYLCASSQLVETGELFFGEGSRLTVL.

This sequence joins TRBV7-9 and TRBJ2-7; 7 nucleotides align to TRBD2. Germline CDR1 reads SEHNR; CDR2 reads FQNEAQ (reference sequence). This CDR3 contains 15 residues. Germline trimming cut 5 bases from V and 1 base from J; bases unmatched to any gene: 8. CDR3: CASSAPGTISYEQYF. Written as DNA, the CDR3 is TGTGCCAGCAGCGCCCCCGGGACTATATCCTACGAGCAGTACTTC.